This TCR beta chain was found in a study of blood T cell repertoires in COVID-19. TCRdb's copy holds only in-frame clones and misses some; the assay was immunoSEQ multiplex PCR. The data show 81,000 or so clones, 80% to 90% seen once. V lost 6 bases and J lost 0, with 15 bases in between. Germline CDR1 reads MNHEY; CDR2 reads SMNVEV (reference sequence). This CDR3 is 15 amino acids long. V gene TRBV27 combines with J gene TRBJ2-7; D possibly corresponds to TRBD2 (6 bases). The sequencing input was peripheral blood. The receptor's source is a human donor in a cohort sampled during active COVID-19. The CDR3 loop reads CASSPWGESSYEQYF. In DNA form, the CDR3 reads TGTGCCAGCAGCCCCTGGGGGGAAAGCTCCTACGAGCAGTACTTC.